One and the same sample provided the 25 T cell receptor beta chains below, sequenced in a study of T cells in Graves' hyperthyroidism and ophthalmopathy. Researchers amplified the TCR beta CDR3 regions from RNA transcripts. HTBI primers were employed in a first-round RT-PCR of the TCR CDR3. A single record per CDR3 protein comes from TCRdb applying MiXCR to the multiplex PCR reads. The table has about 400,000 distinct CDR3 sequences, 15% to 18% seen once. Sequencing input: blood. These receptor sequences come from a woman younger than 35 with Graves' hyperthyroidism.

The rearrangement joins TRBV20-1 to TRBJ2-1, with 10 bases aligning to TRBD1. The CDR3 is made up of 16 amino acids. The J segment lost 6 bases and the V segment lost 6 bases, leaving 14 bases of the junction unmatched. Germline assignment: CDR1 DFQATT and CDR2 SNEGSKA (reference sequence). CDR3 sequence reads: CSARSSGTGDFNEQFF. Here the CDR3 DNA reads TGCAGTGCCAGAAGTTCCGGGACAGGGGATTTCAATGAGCAGTTCTTC.

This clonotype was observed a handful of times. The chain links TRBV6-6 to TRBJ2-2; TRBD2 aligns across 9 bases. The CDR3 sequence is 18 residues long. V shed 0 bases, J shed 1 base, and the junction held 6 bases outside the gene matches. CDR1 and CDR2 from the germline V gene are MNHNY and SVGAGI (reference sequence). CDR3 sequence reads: CASSYSASGIGNTGELFF. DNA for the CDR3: TGTGCCAGCAGTTACTCCGCTAGCGGGATAGGGAACACCGGGGAGCTGTTTTTT.

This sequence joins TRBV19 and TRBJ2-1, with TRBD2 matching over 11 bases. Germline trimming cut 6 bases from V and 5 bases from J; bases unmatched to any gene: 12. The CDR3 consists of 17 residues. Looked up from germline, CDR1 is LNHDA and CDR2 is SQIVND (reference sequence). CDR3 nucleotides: TGTGCCAGTAGCCTTCCGGGACTAGCGGTAAATAACAATGAGCAGTTCTTC. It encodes CASSLPGLAVNNNEQFF. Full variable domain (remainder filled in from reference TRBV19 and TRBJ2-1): DGGITQSPKYLFRKEGQNVTLSCEQNLNHDAMYWYRQDPGQGLRLIYYSQIVNDFQKGDIAEGYSVSREKKESFPLTVTSAQKNPTAFYLCASSLPGLAVNNNEQFFGPGTRLTVL.

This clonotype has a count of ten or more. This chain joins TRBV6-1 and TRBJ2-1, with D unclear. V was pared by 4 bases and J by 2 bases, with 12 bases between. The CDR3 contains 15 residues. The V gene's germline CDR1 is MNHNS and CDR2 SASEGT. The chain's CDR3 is CASSADSSPYNEQFF. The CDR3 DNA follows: TGTGCCAGCAGTGCCGACTCTTCTCCCTACAATGAGCAGTTCTTC.

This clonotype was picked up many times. CDR3 loop: CASSPPWAGYTDTQYF. The CDR3 DNA is TGTGCCAGCAGCCCACCCTGGGCGGGGTACACAGATACGCAGTATTTT. This sequence joins TRBV28 and TRBJ2-3; possibly TRBD2 for D (6 bases). This CDR3 has 16 amino acids. Germline lookup yields CDR1 MDHEN and CDR2 SYDVKM. Trimming removed 6 bases from V and 2 bases from J, with 18 bases in between.

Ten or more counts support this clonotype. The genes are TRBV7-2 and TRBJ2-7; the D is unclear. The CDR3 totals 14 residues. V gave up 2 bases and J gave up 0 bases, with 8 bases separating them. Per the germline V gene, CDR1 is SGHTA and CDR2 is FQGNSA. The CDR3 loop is CASSLSQHSYEQYF. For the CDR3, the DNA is TGTGCCAGCAGCTTATCACAGCACTCCTACGAGCAGTACTTC.

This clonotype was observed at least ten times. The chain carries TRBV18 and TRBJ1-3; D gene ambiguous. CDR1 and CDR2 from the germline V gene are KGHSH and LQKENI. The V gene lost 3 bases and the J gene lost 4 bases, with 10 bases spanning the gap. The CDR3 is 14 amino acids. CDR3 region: CASSPVVPGNTIYF. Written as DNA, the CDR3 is TGTGCCAGCTCACCTGTAGTACCCGGAAACACCATATATTTT.

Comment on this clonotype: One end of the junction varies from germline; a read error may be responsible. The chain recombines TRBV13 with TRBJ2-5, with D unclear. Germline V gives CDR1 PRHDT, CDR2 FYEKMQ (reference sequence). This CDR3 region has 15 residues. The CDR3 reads CASSLGPHTQGTQYF. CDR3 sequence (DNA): TGTGCCAGCAGCTTAGGTCCCCACACCCAAGGGACCCAGTACTTC.

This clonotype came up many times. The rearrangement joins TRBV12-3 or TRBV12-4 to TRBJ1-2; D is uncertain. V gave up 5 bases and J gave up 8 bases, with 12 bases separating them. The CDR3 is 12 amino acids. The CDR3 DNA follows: TGTGCCAGCAGTCACGGGAGGGCCGGCTACACCTTC. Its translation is CASSHGRAGYTF.

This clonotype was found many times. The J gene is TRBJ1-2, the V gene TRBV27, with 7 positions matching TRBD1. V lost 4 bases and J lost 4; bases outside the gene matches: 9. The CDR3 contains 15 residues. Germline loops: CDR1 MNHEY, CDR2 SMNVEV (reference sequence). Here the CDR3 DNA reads TGTGCCAGCAGTTCCCGGGACAGAATATCCTATGGCTACACCTTC. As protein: CASSSRDRISYGYTF.

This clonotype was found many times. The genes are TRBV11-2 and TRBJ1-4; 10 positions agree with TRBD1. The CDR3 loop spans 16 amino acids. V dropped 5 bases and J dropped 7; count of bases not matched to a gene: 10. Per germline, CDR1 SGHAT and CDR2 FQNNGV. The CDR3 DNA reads TGTGCCAGCAGCATACAACCGGGACAGGGGTCTGAAAAACTGTTTTTT. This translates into CASSIQPGQGSEKLFF.

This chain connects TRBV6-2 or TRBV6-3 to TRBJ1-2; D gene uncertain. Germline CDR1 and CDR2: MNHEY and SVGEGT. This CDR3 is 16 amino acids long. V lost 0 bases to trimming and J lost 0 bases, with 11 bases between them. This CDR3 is CASSYSTVKPNYGYTF. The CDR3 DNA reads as TGTGCCAGCAGTTACTCGACGGTGAAACCTAACTATGGCTACACCTTC.

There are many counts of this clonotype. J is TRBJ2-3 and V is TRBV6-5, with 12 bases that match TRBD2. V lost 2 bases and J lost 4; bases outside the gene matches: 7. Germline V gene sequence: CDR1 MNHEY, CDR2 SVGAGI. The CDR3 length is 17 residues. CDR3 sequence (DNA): TGTGCCAGCAGTTACAGGACTAGCGGGATAGTTGCAGATACGCAGTATTTT. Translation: CASSYRTSGIVADTQYF.

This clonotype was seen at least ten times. The CDR3 region is CASSGGRYGYTF. The DNA of the CDR3 is TGTGCCAGCTCAGGGGGAAGGTATGGCTACACCTTC. This sequence joins TRBV7-9 and TRBJ1-2; 7 bases are shared with TRBD1. The CDR3 consists of 12 residues. The germline CDR1 and CDR2 sequences are SEHNR and FQNEAQ (reference sequence). The V and J ends lost 8 bases and 5 bases, in that order; junction bases with no gene match: 5.

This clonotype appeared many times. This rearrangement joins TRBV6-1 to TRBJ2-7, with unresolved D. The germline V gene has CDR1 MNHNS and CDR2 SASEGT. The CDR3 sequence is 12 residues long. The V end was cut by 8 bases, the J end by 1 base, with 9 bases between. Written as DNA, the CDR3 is TGTGCCAGCTCTACTACATCCTACGAGCAGTACTTC. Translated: CASSTTSYEQYF.

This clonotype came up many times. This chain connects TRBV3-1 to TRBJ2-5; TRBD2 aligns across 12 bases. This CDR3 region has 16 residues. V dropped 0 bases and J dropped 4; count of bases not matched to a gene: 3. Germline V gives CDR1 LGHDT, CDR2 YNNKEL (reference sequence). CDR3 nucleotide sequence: TGTGCCAGCAGCCAAGACCAACTAGCGGGGGGAGAGACCCAGTACTTC. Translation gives CASSQDQLAGGETQYF.

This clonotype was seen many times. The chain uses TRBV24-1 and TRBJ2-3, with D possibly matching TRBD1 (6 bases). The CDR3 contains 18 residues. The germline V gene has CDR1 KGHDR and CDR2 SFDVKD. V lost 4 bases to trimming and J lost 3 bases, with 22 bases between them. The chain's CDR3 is CATSDPTSDRSATDTQYF. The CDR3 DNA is TGTGCCACCAGTGACCCGACGTCCGACAGGTCGGCAACAGATACGCAGTATTTT.

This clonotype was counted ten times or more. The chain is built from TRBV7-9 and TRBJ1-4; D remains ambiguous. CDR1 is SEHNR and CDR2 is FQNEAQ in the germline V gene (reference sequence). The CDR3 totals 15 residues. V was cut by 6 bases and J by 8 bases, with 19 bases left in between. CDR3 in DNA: TGTGCCAGCAGTCAGGTCACCGGGGTGGAGGAAAAACTGTTTTTT. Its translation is CASSQVTGVEEKLFF.

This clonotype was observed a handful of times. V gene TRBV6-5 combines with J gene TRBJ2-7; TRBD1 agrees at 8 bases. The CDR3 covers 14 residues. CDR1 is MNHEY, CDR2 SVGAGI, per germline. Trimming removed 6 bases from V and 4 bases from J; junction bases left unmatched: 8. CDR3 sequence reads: CASSFGTGFYEQYF. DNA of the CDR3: TGTGCCAGCAGCTTCGGGACAGGATTTTACGAGCAGTACTTC.

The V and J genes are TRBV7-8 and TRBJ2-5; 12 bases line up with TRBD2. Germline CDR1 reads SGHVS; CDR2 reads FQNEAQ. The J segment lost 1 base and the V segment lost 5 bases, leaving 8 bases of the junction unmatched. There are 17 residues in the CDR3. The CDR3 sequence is CASSRHQLAGGQETQYF. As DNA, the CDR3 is TGTGCCAGCAGCAGACACCAACTAGCGGGGGGCCAAGAGACCCAGTACTTC.

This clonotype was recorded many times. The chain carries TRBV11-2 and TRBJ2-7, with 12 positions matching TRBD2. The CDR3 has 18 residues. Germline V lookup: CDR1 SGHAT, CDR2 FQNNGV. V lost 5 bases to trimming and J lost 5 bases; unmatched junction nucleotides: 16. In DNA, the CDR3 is TGTGCCAGCAGCCCCGCCCGTTGGACTAGCGGGGCAGGGAACGAGCAGTACTTC. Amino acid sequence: CASSPARWTSGAGNEQYF. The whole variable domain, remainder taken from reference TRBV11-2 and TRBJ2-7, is EAGVAQSPRYKIIEKRQSVAFWCNPISGHATLYWYQQILGQGPKLLIQFQNNGVVDDSQLPKDRFSAERLKGVDSTLKIQPAKLEDSAVYLCASSPARWTSGAGNEQYFGPGTRLTVT.

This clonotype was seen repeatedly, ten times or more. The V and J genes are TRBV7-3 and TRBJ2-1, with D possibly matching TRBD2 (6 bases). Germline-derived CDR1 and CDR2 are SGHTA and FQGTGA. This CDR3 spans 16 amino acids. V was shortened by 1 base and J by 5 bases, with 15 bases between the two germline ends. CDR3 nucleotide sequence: TGTGCCAGCAGCTTAAATCCGGGACTGGCAGACAATGAGCAGTTCTTC. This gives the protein CASSLNPGLADNEQFF.

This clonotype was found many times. CDR3 DNA: TGTGCCAGCAGTAACCAGGGACAGGGGTCATACAATGAGCAGTTCTTC. This translates into CASSNQGQGSYNEQFF. J is TRBJ2-1 and V is TRBV12-3 or TRBV12-4, with TRBD1 matching over 10 bases. With 5 bases clipped from V and 4 bases from J, the junction kept 8 bases outside the gene matches. The length of the CDR3 is 16 residues.

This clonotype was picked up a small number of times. The CDR3 region has the DNA TGTGCCTGGAGTGTACGAGGGGGTGGAAACACCATATATTTT. Its translation is CAWSVRGGGNTIYF. This chain links TRBV30 with TRBJ1-3, with D possibly being TRBD1 (6 bases). CDR1 and CDR2 from the germline V gene are GTSNPN and SVGIG (reference sequence). V lost 0 bases, J lost 3 bases, and 9 bases lay in between. The CDR3 has 14 amino acids.

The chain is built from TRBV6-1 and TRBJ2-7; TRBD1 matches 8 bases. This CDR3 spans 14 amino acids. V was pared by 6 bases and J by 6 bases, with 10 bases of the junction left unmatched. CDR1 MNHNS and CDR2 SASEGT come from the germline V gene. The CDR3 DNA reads TGTGCCAGCAGCAGGACAGGGCCGGCGGCCGAGCAGTACTTC. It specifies CASSRTGPAAEQYF.